This T cell receptor beta chain was sequenced for a study of shared clonotypes between healthy human individuals. Study results and limitations: Generally, naive subsets (rather than memory subsets) showed larger estimated richness. The authors expected sequencing depth to affect clonotype sharing among donors.

Germline V gene lookup returns CDR1 LNHDA and CDR2 SQIVND (reference sequence). CDR3 length: 16 residues. With V trimmed by 3 bases and J by 4 bases, 9 bases remained unmatched. Note on this clone: What it recognizes is unknown.

A deep-level run was used for the assay. Using around 200 ng DNA, approximately 30,000 T cell genomes, the sorted-subset replicate PCRs were run. Only in-frame clones appear in the TCRdb table, and some are missing; sequencing was by immunoSEQ multiplex PCR. The sample yields 730,000 or so clones, around 72% seen once. Sequenced: memory CD4+ T cells sorted from blood. Subset of the sample: CD45RA-negative fraction. The origin of this receptor is a woman younger than 45 in good health. This sequence joins TRBV19 and TRBJ2-3; TRBD2 matches 8 bases. In DNA form, the CDR3 reads TGTGCCAGTAGTATTGGACGGGAGGGCCCAGCAGATACGCAGTATTTT. It encodes CASSIGREGPADTQYF.